This T cell receptor (beta chain) was sequenced in a study of T cell responses to AZD1222 COVID-19 vaccine. Findings and limits, study-wide: Repertoires were obtained only post-peak T cell response.

Notes on this clone: The antigen is unknown.

Profiled with immunoSEQ multiplex PCR; TCRdb holds only in-frame clones, not every one. The profile shows around 66,000 clones, 70% to 90% of them singletons. The CDR3 length is 13 residues. The V gene's germline CDR1 is SGHVS and CDR2 FQNEAQ. V lost 3 bases and J 5 bases, leaving 8 bases between the germline ends. This rearrangement joins TRBV7-8 to TRBJ2-1, with D maybe TRBD2 (6 bases). The sequence was collected from an adult who received the MenACWY meningococcal vaccine as a control. This specimen consisted of peripheral blood, obtained 28 days after the second dose of the MenACWY control vaccine. The CDR3 DNA reads TGTGCCAGCAGCTTGGGACTCAACAATGAGCAGTTCTTC. Protein sequence: CASSLGLNNEQFF.